The clone carrying this T cell receptor (beta chain) occurred many times. The antigen remains unidentified. The 5'RACE method, run with constant-segment primers, produced TCR alpha and TCR beta cDNA libraries (carrying sample barcodes and UMIs). MiXCR, run by TCRdb on the 5' RACE reads, gives a single entry per CDR3 protein. The repertoire holds about 140,000 distinct CDR3 sequences, around 5.8% seen once, with roughly 2.1% in the top ten. The data were obtained in a study of T-cell memory formation after mild COVID-19. Study conclusions and caveats: Largely, contracting CD4+ clones fell within CM and EM, and contracting CD8+ clones within EMRA.

The CDR3 is made up of 15 amino acids. The germline V gene encodes CDR1 SGHRS and CDR2 YFSETQ. The V and J ends lost 0 bases and 2 bases respectively, with 12 bases between them. The sequenced sample was PBMCs or a T cell subset sorted from them (not recorded which). The clonotype originates from an adult woman who had mild COVID-19 (a few samples of this study predate the infection). Cell type and time point are not known. The chain joins TRBV5-1 to TRBJ2-7; perhaps TRBD2 as D (6 bases). CDR3 region: CASSLGTAGPYEQYF. The CDR3 nucleotides are TGCGCCAGCAGCTTGGGAACAGCGGGCCCCTACGAGCAGTACTTC.